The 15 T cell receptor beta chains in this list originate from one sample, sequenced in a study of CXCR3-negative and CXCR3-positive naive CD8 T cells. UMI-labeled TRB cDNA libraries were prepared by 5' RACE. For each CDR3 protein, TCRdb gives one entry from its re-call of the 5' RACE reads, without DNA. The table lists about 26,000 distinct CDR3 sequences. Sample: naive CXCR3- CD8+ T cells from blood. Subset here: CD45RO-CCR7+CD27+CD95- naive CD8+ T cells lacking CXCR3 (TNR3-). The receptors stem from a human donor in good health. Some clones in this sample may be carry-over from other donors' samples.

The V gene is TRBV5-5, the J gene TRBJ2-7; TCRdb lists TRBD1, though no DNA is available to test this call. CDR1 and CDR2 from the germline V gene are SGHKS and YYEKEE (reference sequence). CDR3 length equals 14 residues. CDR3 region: CASSLGDSPYEQYF.

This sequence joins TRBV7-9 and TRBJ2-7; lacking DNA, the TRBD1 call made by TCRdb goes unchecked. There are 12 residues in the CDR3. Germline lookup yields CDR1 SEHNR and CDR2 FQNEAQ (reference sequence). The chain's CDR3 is CASLGPDYEQYF.

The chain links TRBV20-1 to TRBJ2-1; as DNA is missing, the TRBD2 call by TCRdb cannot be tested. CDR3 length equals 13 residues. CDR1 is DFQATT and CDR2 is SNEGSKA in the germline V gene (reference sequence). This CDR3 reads CSAKARSYNEQFF.

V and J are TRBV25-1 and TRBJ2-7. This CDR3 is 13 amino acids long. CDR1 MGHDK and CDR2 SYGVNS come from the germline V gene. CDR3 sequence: CASSESNSIEQYF.

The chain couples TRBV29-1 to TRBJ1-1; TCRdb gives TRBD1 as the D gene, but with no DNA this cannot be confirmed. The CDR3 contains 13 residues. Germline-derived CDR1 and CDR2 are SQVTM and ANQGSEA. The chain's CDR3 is CSVEQGGHTEAFF.

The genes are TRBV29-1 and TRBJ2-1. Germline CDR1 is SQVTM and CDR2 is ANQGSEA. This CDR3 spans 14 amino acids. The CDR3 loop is CSVEDYLSYNEQFF.

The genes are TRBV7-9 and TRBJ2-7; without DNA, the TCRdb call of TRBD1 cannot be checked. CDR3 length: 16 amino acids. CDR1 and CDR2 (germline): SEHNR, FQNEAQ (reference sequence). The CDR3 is CASSPGTLGRSYEQYF.

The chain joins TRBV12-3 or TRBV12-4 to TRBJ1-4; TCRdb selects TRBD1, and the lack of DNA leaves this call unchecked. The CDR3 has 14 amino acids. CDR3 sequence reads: CASSPYGTAEKLFF.

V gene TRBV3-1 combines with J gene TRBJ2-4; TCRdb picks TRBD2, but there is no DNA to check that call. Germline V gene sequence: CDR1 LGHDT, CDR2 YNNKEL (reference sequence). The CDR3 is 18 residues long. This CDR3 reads CASSQDDVSGGLKNIQYF.

The CDR3 loop reads CSAREPGTRWGDEQFF. The chain couples TRBV20-1 to TRBJ2-1; the D call from TCRdb, TRBD2, cannot be confirmed without DNA. CDR1 DFQATT and CDR2 SNEGSKA come from the germline V gene (reference sequence). The CDR3 totals 16 residues.

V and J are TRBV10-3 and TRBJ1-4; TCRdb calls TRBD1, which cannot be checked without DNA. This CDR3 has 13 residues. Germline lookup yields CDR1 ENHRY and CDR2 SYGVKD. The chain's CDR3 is CAAHRGLGEKLFF.

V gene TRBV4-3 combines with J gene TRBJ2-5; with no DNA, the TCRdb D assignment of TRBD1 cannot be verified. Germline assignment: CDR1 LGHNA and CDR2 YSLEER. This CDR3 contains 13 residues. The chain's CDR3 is CASSTGGVETQYF.

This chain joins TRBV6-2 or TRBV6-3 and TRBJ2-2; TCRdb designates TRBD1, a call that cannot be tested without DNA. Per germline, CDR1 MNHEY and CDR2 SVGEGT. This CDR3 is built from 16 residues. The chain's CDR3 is CASSTPTGWLRGELFF.

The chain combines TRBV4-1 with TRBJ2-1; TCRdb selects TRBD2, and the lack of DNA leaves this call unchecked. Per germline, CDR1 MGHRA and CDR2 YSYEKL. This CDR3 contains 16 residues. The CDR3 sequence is CASSHSPAGDDREQFF.

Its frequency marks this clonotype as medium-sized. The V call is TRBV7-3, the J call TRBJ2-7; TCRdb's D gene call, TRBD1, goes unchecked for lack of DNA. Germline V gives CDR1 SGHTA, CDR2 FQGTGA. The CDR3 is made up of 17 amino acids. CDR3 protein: CASSPNRRIPWDYEQYF.